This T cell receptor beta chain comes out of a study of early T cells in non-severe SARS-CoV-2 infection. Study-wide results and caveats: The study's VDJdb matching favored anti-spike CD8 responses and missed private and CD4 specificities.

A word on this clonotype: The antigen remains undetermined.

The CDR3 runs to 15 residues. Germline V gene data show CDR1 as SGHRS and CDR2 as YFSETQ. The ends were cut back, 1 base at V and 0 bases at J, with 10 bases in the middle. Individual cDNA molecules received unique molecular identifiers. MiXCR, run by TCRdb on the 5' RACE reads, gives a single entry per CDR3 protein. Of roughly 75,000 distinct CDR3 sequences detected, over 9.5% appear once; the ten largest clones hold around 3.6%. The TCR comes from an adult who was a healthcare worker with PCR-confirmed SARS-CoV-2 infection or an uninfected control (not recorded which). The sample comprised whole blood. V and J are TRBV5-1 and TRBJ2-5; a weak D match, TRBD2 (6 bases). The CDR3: CASSLRGLDQETQYF. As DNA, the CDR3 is TGCGCCAGCAGCTTGAGGGGACTCGACCAAGAGACCCAGTACTTC. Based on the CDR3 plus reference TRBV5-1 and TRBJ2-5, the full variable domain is KAGVTQTPRYLIKTRGQQVTLSCSPISGHRSVSWYQQTPGQGLQFLFEYFSETQRNKGNFPGRFSGRQFSNSRSEMNVSTLELGDSALYLCASSLRGLDQETQYFGPGTRLLVL.